The entry that follows covers one T cell receptor beta chain sequence. Its antigen is unknown. PCR involved 60 Vbeta and 13 Jbeta primers. Data came from immunoSEQ multiplex PCR; TCRdb stores just in-frame clones and leaves some out. The sample includes 100,000 to 150,000 clones, about 79% of them seen just once. The CDR3 runs 15 residues. Germline V gene data show CDR1 as SGHRS and CDR2 as YFSETQ. Trimming pared 0 bases from V and 2 bases from J, leaving 11 bases between. This record comes from a study of cytomegalovirus exposure and HLA in healthy donors. Study context: There were 65 million to 85 million unique TCRs (from HLA-typed donors) in an early data release. Across 350 to 500 genotyped donors, 65% to 90% landed in the Caucasian-associated ancestry cluster.

Findings of the study overall: A later analysis reportedly found fewer N-insertions in an Asian-associated ancestry cluster than the roughly 670-donor mean.

The sample comprised PBMCs. The chain carries TRBV5-1 and TRBJ1-1, with D unresolved. The receptor comes from a man aged 50 or older in good health and CMV-seronegative. The CDR3 DNA is TGCGCCAGCAGCTTGGAGGGAGGCGGTAACACTGAAGCTTTCTTT. Protein product: CASSLEGGGNTEAFF.